These T cell receptor beta chains were read from a single sample in a study of identical twins. TCRdb called the 5' RACE reads again in MiXCR, with one record for every CDR3 protein. The sample records 250,000 to 300,000 distinct CDR3 sequences, about 8% being singletons. These data are also associated with another study on yellow fever vaccine responses in identical twins.

Sequencing was done on a sample of CD8+ T cells sorted from blood. The receptor set was obtained from a woman under 30 in good health. CDR3s include the opening cysteine and the closing phenylalanine or tryptophan. D genes are given only for firm matches. Expanded clones get a size class; other rows say once, few or many, or leave the size out.

j_call | cdr3_length | d_call | v_call | clone_size | cdr3_nt | cdr3_aa
TRBJ2-6 | 12 | . | TRBV27 | few | TGTGCCAGTGGGTCTGGGGCCAACGTCCTGACTTTC | CASGSGANVLTF
TRBJ2-2 | 14 | . | TRBV3-1 | many | TGTGCCAGCAGACCACTGGGGGACACCGGGGAGCTGTTTTTT | CASRPLGDTGELFF
TRBJ2-5 | 14 | . | TRBV15 | many | TGTGCCACCAGCGGGCCACAGCCAGGAGAGACCCAGTACTTC | CATSGPQPGETQYF
TRBJ2-1 | 13 | . | TRBV4-3 | many | TGCGCCAGCAGCCAAGTGGTGCTCAATGAGCAGTTCTTC | CASSQVVLNEQFF
TRBJ2-7 | 16 | TRBD1 | TRBV4-3 | . | TGCGCCAGCAGCCCCGAGCTAGGGACAGGGACCTACGAGCAGTACTTC | CASSPELGTGTYEQYF
TRBJ2-7 | 13 | . | TRBV29-1 | once | TGCAGCGTTGGGACAGTAACATCCTACGAGCAGTACTTC | CSVGTVTSYEQYF
TRBJ2-7 | 13 | . | TRBV20-1 | many | TGCAGTGCTAGACGCCCAGGGGTCTACGAGCAGTACTTC | CSARRPGVYEQYF
TRBJ2-3 | 14 | TRBD2 | TRBV28 | few | TGTGCCAGCAGTACAACTAGCGGGAGGGACACGCAGTATTTT | CASSTTSGRDTQYF
TRBJ2-3 | 13 | . | TRBV12-3/TRBV12-4 | few | TGTGCCAGCAGTTTAACGGCGGCGGATACGCAGTATTTT | CASSLTAADTQYF
TRBJ1-1 | 12 | . | TRBV29-1 | many | TGCAGCGGGACCGGACTGAACACTGAAGCTTTCTTT | CSGTGLNTEAFF
TRBJ2-1 | 11 | . | TRBV5-1 | many | TGCGCCAGCGGAGGGGGGAATGAGCAGTTCTTC | CASGGGNEQFF
TRBJ1-6 | 15 | . | TRBV5-1 | . | TGCGCCAGCAGCTTGGAGGTCCCCTATAATTCACCCCTCCACTTT | CASSLEVPYNSPLHF
TRBJ1-1 | 15 | TRBD1 | TRBV7-9 | many | TGTGCCAGCAGCATAGGACAGGGGGCGAAGACTGAAGCTTTCTTT | CASSIGQGAKTEAFF
TRBJ2-7 | 14 | . | TRBV7-6 | many | TGTGCCAGCAGCTTACAGTGGGACTCCTACGAGCAGTACTTC | CASSLQWDSYEQYF
TRBJ1-1 | 13 | . | TRBV12-3/TRBV12-4 | few | TGTGCCAGCAGGGTCGGAGGAGGCACTGAAGCTTTCTTT | CASRVGGGTEAFF